This passage covers 26 T cell receptor beta chains from one sample sequenced in a study of blood T cell repertoires in COVID-19. The table came from immunoSEQ multiplex PCR; TCRdb's copy has only in-frame clones and leaves some out. In the table there are 200,000 to 300,000 clones, roughly 86% of which are singletons. Sequencing used PBMCs or T cells enriched from blood (not recorded which). The receptors shown here come from a middle-aged woman with acute COVID-19.

The sample holds a few counts of this clone. The genes are TRBV29-1 and TRBJ2-1; TRBD2 matches at 11 bases. Germline V gene sequence: CDR1 SQVTM, CDR2 ANQGSEA. The CDR3 loop spans 15 amino acids. V lost 6 bases, J lost 6 bases, and 10 bases stayed unmatched. CDR3 protein: CSVRLSGRASNEQFF. CDR3 DNA sequence: TGCAGCGTGCGCCTTAGCGGGAGGGCCAGCAATGAGCAGTTCTTC.

The chain joins TRBV19 to TRBJ2-3, with D maybe TRBD2 (6 bases). V was shortened by 4 bases and J by 3 bases, with 11 bases between the two germline ends. In germline, CDR1 is LNHDA, CDR2 SQIVND (reference sequence). The CDR3 contains 14 residues. CDR3 sequence (DNA): TGTGCCAGTAGTAGGGGGGAGTGGACAGATACGCAGTATTTT. It encodes CASSRGEWTDTQYF. The complete variable domain, with remaining parts taken from reference TRBV19 and TRBJ2-3, reads DGGITQSPKYLFRKEGQNVTLSCEQNLNHDAMYWYRQDPGQGLRLIYYSQIVNDFQKGDIAEGYSVSREKKESFPLTVTSAQKNPTAFYLCASSRGEWTDTQYFGPGTRLTVL.

The chain recombines TRBV2 with TRBJ2-7; TRBD2 aligns across 7 bases. The germline gives CDR1 SNHLY, CDR2 FYNNEI. V shed 2 bases and J 1 base; nucleotides not matched to a gene: 8. This CDR3 is 16 amino acids long. The CDR3 DNA is TGTGCCAGCAGTGAAAGGGAGGGTGTTGGGTCCTACGAGCAGTACTTC. This gives the protein CASSEREGVGSYEQYF.

The chain recombines TRBV7-3 with TRBJ2-1, with 10 bases matching TRBD2. V gave up 5 bases and J gave up 4 bases; unmatched junction bases: 5. The length of the CDR3 is 15 residues. The germline V gene encodes CDR1 SGHTA and CDR2 FQGTGA. The CDR3 loop is CASSPRAGGYNEQFF. CDR3 coding DNA: TGTGCCAGCAGCCCCCGAGCGGGAGGGTACAATGAGCAGTTCTTC.

This clone was seen once. The chain carries TRBV6-1 and TRBJ1-2; weak D call: TRBD1 (5 bases). The CDR3 has 14 amino acids. Germline CDR1 reads MNHNS; CDR2 reads SASEGT. V was trimmed by 1 base and J by 5 bases, leaving 11 bases between them. CDR3 sequence: CASSEGPGRYGYTF. The DNA of the CDR3 is TGTGCCAGCAGTGAAGGCCCAGGGAGGTATGGCTACACCTTC.

The chain uses TRBV11-2 and TRBJ2-1; 11 bases match TRBD2. Germline loops: CDR1 SGHAT, CDR2 FQNNGV. This CDR3 has 18 amino acids. J was trimmed by 2 bases and V by 4 bases; bases with no gene match: 10. The CDR3 loop reads CASSSPRDSGRAYNEQFF. The CDR3 DNA reads TGTGCCAGCAGCTCTCCCCGGGATAGCGGGAGGGCCTACAATGAGCAGTTCTTC.

The chain uses TRBV6-8 and TRBJ2-1; D not resolved. V lost 2 bases and J lost 4, with 15 bases in between. This CDR3 contains 16 residues. The germline V gene encodes CDR1 MNHGY and CDR2 SAAAGT. Here the CDR3 DNA reads TGTGCCAGCAGTTACCCTTCTAGGCCACCATACAATGAGCAGTTCTTC. This sequence encodes CASSYPSRPPYNEQFF.

This chain links TRBV7-9 with TRBJ2-1; 9 bases are a match to TRBD2. The CDR3 length is 15 residues. V was pared by 5 bases and J by 9 bases, with 11 bases of the junction left unmatched. Germline V lookup: CDR1 SEHNR, CDR2 FQNEAQ (reference sequence). CDR3: CASSPVVAGASEQFF. Here the CDR3 DNA reads TGTGCCAGCAGCCCGGTAGTAGCGGGAGCAAGTGAGCAGTTCTTC.

The sample holds a few counts of this clone. The rearrangement links TRBV7-2 to TRBJ2-1; weak D call: TRBD2 (5 bases). With 0 bases removed from V and 0 bases from J, the gap between germline ends came to 6 bases. The CDR3 is made up of 15 amino acids. The V gene's germline CDR1 is SGHTA and CDR2 FQGNSA. CDR3 in DNA: TGTGCCAGCAGCTTAGCTAGCGCCTCCTACAATGAGCAGTTCTTC. Protein sequence: CASSLASASYNEQFF. Full variable domain (outside the CDR3, taken from reference TRBV7-2 and TRBJ2-1): GAGVSQSPSNKVTEKGKDVELRCDPISGHTALYWYRQSLGQGLEFLIYFQGNSAPDKSGLPSDRFSAERTGGSVSTLTIQRTQQEDSAVYLCASSLASASYNEQFFGPGTRLTVL.

The V gene is TRBV27, the J gene TRBJ1-1; possibly TRBD1 for D (6 bases). Per the germline V gene, CDR1 is MNHEY and CDR2 is SMNVEV (reference sequence). This CDR3 is built from 15 residues. V was pared by 3 bases and J by 2 bases, with 13 bases between. The CDR3 coding sequence is TGTGCCAGCAGTTTCCCGCAGGGGCTAAACACTGAAGCTTTCTTT. This translates into CASSFPQGLNTEAFF.

J is TRBJ1-1 and V is TRBV6-5; TRBD1 aligns across 11 bases. V lost 2 bases, J lost 7 bases, and 6 bases stayed unmatched. CDR3 length: 15 amino acids. CDR1 is MNHEY, CDR2 SVGAGI, per germline. In DNA form, the CDR3 reads TGTGCCAGCAGTTACCGGACAGGGGGCCCTGATGAAGCTTTCTTT. As protein: CASSYRTGGPDEAFF.

CDR3 sequence (DNA): TGTGCCAGTAGTCCGGGAGGGCCCGTCCTCGATGAGCAGTTCTTC. It specifies CASSPGGPVLDEQFF. The chain couples TRBV19 to TRBJ2-1; 8 bases fit TRBD2. The CDR3 spans 15 residues. V was pared by 5 bases and J by 8 bases, with 11 bases of the junction left unmatched. Germline assignment: CDR1 LNHDA and CDR2 SQIVND (reference sequence).

The rearrangement uses TRBV11-2 and TRBJ2-3, with 10 bases fitting TRBD2. Germline V CDR1 and CDR2: SGHAT, FQNNGV. V was clipped by 8 bases and J by 3 bases; unmatched bases: 5. The CDR3 is 14 amino acids. CDR3 amino acids: CASGRTSGTDTQYF. The DNA for the CDR3 is TGTGCCAGCGGGAGGACTAGCGGTACAGATACGCAGTATTTT.

The V gene is TRBV5-6, the J gene TRBJ2-7; TRBD1 aligns across 10 bases. The trim removed 6 bases at V and 2 bases at J, leaving 5 bases unmatched. Per germline, CDR1 SGHDT and CDR2 YYEEEE. The CDR3 sequence is 14 residues long. The CDR3 region is CASNTGTGAYEQYF. For the CDR3, the DNA is TGTGCCAGCAACACCGGGACAGGGGCCTACGAGCAGTACTTC.

The V call is TRBV27, the J call TRBJ1-6; maybe TRBD1 (6 bases). The CDR3 consists of 16 residues. Trimming removed 2 bases at V and 0 bases at J, with 8 bases between. Germline-derived CDR1 and CDR2 are MNHEY and SMNVEV (reference sequence). The CDR3 spells CASSLRGSSYNSPLHF. The CDR3 DNA reads as TGTGCCAGCAGTTTAAGGGGGAGCTCCTATAATTCACCCCTCCACTTT.

The J gene is TRBJ1-2, the V gene TRBV5-4; D is unresolved. The V end was cut by 1 base, the J end by 3 bases, with 7 bases between. This CDR3 has 13 residues. The germline V gene has CDR1 SGHNT and CDR2 YYREEE (reference sequence). The CDR3 nucleotides read TGTGCCAGCAGCTTGCAGTTTGACTATGGCTACACCTTC. Translation gives CASSLQFDYGYTF.

The gene calls are TRBV5-5 and TRBJ1-2; maybe TRBD1 (5 bases). The V and J ends lost 4 bases and 5 bases respectively, with 12 bases between them. This CDR3 contains 13 residues. The germline CDR1 and CDR2 sequences are SGHKS and YYEKEE (reference sequence). The CDR3 DNA reads TGTGCCAGCAGCCCCAAAGACAGTTATGGCTACACCTTC. Its translation is CASSPKDSYGYTF. The complete variable domain, with remaining parts taken from reference TRBV5-5 and TRBJ1-2, reads DAGVTQSPTHLIKTRGQQVTLRCSPISGHKSVSWYQQVLGQGPQFIFQYYEKEERGRGNFPDRFSARQFPNYSSELNVNALLLGDSALYLCASSPKDSYGYTFGSGTRLTVV.

This clone occurred once. The CDR3 region has the DNA TGCAGCGTCGGGACAGGGAACCATAATTCACCCCTCCACTTT. This translates into CSVGTGNHNSPLHF. The V call is TRBV29-1, the J call TRBJ1-6, with TRBD1 identical over 9 bases. CDR1 and CDR2 (germline): SQVTM, ANQGSEA. The CDR3 has 14 amino acids. V was pared by 6 bases and J by 5 bases, with 5 bases of the junction left unmatched.

This chain joins TRBV9 and TRBJ2-1; TRBD1 aligns across 7 bases. Per the germline V gene, CDR1 is SGDLS and CDR2 is YYNGEE. V shed 4 bases, J shed 0 bases, and the junction held 4 bases outside the gene matches. The CDR3 runs 15 residues. This chain's CDR3 is CASSPTGSSYNEQFF. DNA of the CDR3: TGTGCCAGCAGCCCGACAGGGTCCTCCTACAATGAGCAGTTCTTC.

V gene TRBV7-8 combines with J gene TRBJ1-5, with D tentatively TRBD1 (6 bases). Between the trimmed V and J ends, which lost 1 base and 5 bases, there was a span of 15 bases. Germline V gene sequence: CDR1 SGHVS, CDR2 FQNEAQ. The CDR3 covers 16 residues. The CDR3 DNA reads as TGTGCCAGCAGCTTAGGCAACCGGGACACGCATCAGCCCCAGCATTTT. As protein: CASSLGNRDTHQPQHF.

The chain recombines TRBV12-3 or TRBV12-4 with TRBJ1-1; 11 nucleotides match TRBD1. CDR3 size: 12 residues. Germline trimming cut 3 bases from V and 13 bases from J; bases unmatched to any gene: 4. The CDR3 sequence is CASSFRTGGVFF. CDR3 nucleotides: TGTGCCAGCAGTTTCAGGACAGGGGGCGTTTTCTTT.

The chain has TRBV28 and TRBJ1-4; D uncertain. Germline CDR1 is MDHEN and CDR2 is SYDVKM. The V end lost 5 bases, the J end lost 4 bases, and 11 bases lay between the germline ends. This CDR3 region has 14 residues. The CDR3: CASSVQRGNEKLFF. The CDR3 nucleotides read TGTGCCAGCAGTGTCCAACGGGGTAATGAAAAACTGTTTTTT.

V usage is TRBV6-5 and J usage is TRBJ2-3, with 8 positions matching TRBD1. This CDR3 contains 16 residues. J gave up 5 bases and V 0 bases, and 7 bases lay outside the gene matches. Germline loops: CDR1 MNHEY, CDR2 SVGAGI. DNA of the CDR3: TGTGCCAGCAGTTACTCGAAGACAGGGGCCGGAGATACGCAGTATTTT. Amino acid sequence: CASSYSKTGAGDTQYF.

This chain connects TRBV7-9 to TRBJ2-2; TRBD1 is a possible D gene (5 bases). Looked up from germline, CDR1 is SEHNR and CDR2 is FQNEAQ (reference sequence). CDR3 size: 15 residues. V was trimmed by 3 bases and J by 0 bases, leaving 8 bases between them. The CDR3 sequence is CASSLDKPNTGELFF. In nucleotides, the CDR3 is TGTGCCAGCAGCTTGGACAAACCGAACACCGGGGAGCTGTTTTTT.

V and J are TRBV5-5 and TRBJ2-7; a possible D gene is TRBD2 (6 bases). V was cut by 0 bases and J by 6 bases, with 13 bases left in between. Germline values: CDR1 SGHKS, CDR2 YYEKEE (reference sequence). The CDR3 extends over 14 amino acids. The CDR3 protein is CASSLDGGIREQYF. The CDR3 DNA sequence: TGTGCCAGCAGCTTGGATGGGGGGATCCGCGAGCAGTACTTC.

The chain carries TRBV27 and TRBJ2-1, with 8 bases matching TRBD2. Looked up from germline, CDR1 is MNHEY and CDR2 is SMNVEV (reference sequence). The trim removed 6 bases at V and 1 base at J, leaving 2 bases unmatched. The CDR3 contains 14 residues. The CDR3 sequence is CASRAGVSYNEQFF. For the CDR3, the DNA is TGTGCCAGCAGAGCGGGAGTTTCCTACAATGAGCAGTTCTTC.